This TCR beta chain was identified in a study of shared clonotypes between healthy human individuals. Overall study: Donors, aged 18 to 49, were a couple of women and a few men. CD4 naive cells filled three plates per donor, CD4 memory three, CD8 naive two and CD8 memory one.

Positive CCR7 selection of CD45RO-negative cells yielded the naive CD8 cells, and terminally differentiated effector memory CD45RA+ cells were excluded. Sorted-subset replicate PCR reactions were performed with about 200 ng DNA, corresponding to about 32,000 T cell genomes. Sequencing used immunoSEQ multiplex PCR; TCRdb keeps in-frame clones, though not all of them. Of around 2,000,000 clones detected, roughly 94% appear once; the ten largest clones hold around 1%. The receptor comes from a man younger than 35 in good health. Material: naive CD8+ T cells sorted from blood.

CDR3 nucleotides: TGTGCCAGCAGCTTAAGCGTCTCGGAGACCCAGTACTTC. It encodes CASSLSVSETQYF. The chain is built from TRBV7-9 and TRBJ2-5; no clear D gene. CDR1 SEHNR and CDR2 FQNEAQ come from the germline V gene (reference sequence). Trimming stripped 2 bases from V and 5 bases from J, with 9 bases between. This CDR3 contains 13 residues.